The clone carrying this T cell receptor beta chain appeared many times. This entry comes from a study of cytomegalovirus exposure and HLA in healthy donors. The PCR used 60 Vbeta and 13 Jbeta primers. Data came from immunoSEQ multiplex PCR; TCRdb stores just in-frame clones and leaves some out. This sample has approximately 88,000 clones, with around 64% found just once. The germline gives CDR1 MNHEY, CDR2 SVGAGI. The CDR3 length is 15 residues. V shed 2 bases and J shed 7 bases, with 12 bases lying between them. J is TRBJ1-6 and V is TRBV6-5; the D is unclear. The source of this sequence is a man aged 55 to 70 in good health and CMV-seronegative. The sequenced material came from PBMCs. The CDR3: CASSYDRRRNSPLHF. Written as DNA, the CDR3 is TGTGCCAGCAGTTACGACCGACGGAGAAATTCACCCCTCCACTTT.